The sample holds one count of the clone carrying this T cell receptor beta chain. What it binds is not known. Given a much more abundant clone one base away, this may be a read error. This entry is derived from a study of CD8+CD57+ T cells in acquired aplastic anemia. This CDR3 comprises 15 residues. Trimming shortened V by 8 bases and J by 7 bases, and 20 bases separated the two germline ends. Germline CDR1 SEHNR, CDR2 FQNEAQ (reference sequence). Sequenced patients had shown CD8+CD57+ cell expansion by flow cytometry. TCR beta VDJ and CDR3 were profiled, and genomic DNA was the template. Using its own MiXCR run on the reads, TCRdb lists one record per CDR3 protein. The repertoire holds some 200,000 distinct CDR3 sequences, approximately 50% seen once, with approximately 9.7% in the top ten. Study-wide findings and caveats: Between patients and controls, about 30 CD8+ CDR3 sequences were found in common.

The chain links TRBV7-9 to TRBJ2-2; D possibly corresponds to TRBD1 (6 bases). Material: sorted CD4+, CD8+, or CD8+CD57+ T cells (not recorded which) from PBMCs. The clonotype comes from a human donor with aplastic anemia. The CDR3 nucleotides are TGTGCCAGCGGAATCGGGTCAGGGGATGTCGGGGAGCTGTTTTTT. As protein: CASGIGSGDVGELFF.